The 29 T cell receptor beta chains below all came from one sample that was sequenced in a study of blood T cell repertoires in COVID-19. TCRdb keeps only in-frame clones here, not all; method: immunoSEQ multiplex PCR. The table has some 220,000 clones, 65% to 85% seen once. The sequenced sample was peripheral blood. The receptor source for this set is a woman in her sixties with acute or convalescent COVID-19.

The V call is TRBV3-1 (or the pseudogene TRBV3-2), the J call TRBJ2-5; the match to TRBD1 covers 9 bases. CDR1 LGHDT and CDR2 YNNKEL come from the germline V gene (reference sequence). CDR3 size: 20 residues. The ends lost 2 bases at V and 1 base at J; junction bases unmatched: 17. The CDR3 DNA reads TGTGCCAGCAGCCAATCCGGACCGGGACAGGGAAACACGGCCCAAGAGACCCAGTACTTC. It is translated as CASSQSGPGQGNTAQETQYF.

The rearrangement joins TRBV30 to TRBJ1-5, with TRBD1 identical over 9 bases. Germline assignment: CDR1 GTSNPN and CDR2 SVGIG (reference sequence). J was trimmed by 6 bases and V by 1 base; bases with no gene match: 7. The CDR3 length is 15 residues. Here the CDR3 reads CAWSAGQGQGQPQHF. The CDR3 DNA reads TGTGCCTGGAGTGCCGGACAGGGGCAAGGTCAGCCCCAGCATTTT.

The chain couples TRBV2 to TRBJ1-2; 7 nucleotides match TRBD1. CDR3 length: 15 amino acids. Germline CDR1 is SNHLY and CDR2 is FYNNEI. CDR3 loop: CADREGPTSNYGYTF. CDR3 bases: TGTGCTGACAGGGAAGGCCCAACTTCTAACTATGGCTACACCTTC.

V is TRBV5-1 and J is TRBJ2-5; a weak D match, TRBD1 (6 bases). Between the trimmed V and J ends, which lost 3 bases and 4 bases, there was a span of 7 bases. From germline, CDR1 is SGHRS and CDR2 YFSETQ. The CDR3 is 12 residues long. This CDR3 is CASSSQGETQYF. The CDR3 nucleotides read TGCGCCAGCAGCTCACAGGGAGAGACCCAGTACTTC.

The J gene is TRBJ2-5, the V gene TRBV20-1; the D gene is possibly TRBD2 (6 bases). The CDR3 runs 11 residues. Germline CDR1 is DFQATT and CDR2 is SNEGSKA (reference sequence). The CDR3 nucleotides are TGCAGAGGACTAAAGGGGGAGACCCAGTACTTC. Residues: CRGLKGETQYF.

This rearrangement joins TRBV30 to TRBJ2-7; D is uncertain. Trimming shortened V by 0 bases and J by 5 bases, and 5 bases separated the two germline ends. The CDR3 has 11 residues. Germline assignment: CDR1 GTSNPN and CDR2 SVGIG (reference sequence). CDR3: CAWSVLHEQYF. CDR3 nucleotide sequence: TGTGCCTGGAGTGTACTCCACGAGCAGTACTTC.

The V gene is TRBV5-1, the J gene TRBJ2-3, with 9 nucleotides matching TRBD1. CDR1 and CDR2 from the germline V gene are SGHRS and YFSETQ. The CDR3 is made up of 17 amino acids. The trim removed 0 bases at V and 1 base at J, leaving 6 bases unmatched. This chain's CDR3 is CASSLANRGQGTDTQYF. The CDR3 DNA reads as TGCGCCAGCAGCTTGGCCAACAGGGGGCAAGGCACAGATACGCAGTATTTT.

The J gene is TRBJ2-2, the V gene TRBV5-4, with TRBD2 matching over 13 bases. Germline V gives CDR1 SGHNT, CDR2 YYREEE (reference sequence). The CDR3 sequence is 19 residues long. The J segment lost 2 bases and the V segment lost 3 bases, leaving 10 bases of the junction unmatched. The chain's CDR3 is CASSSDQLAGGINTGELFF. CDR3 nucleotide sequence: TGTGCCAGCAGCTCGGATCAACTAGCGGGGGGGATAAACACCGGGGAGCTGTTTTTT. The full variable domain, rest sourced from reference TRBV5-4 and TRBJ2-2, is ETGVTQSPTHLIKTRGQQVTLRCSSQSGHNTVSWYQQALGQGPQFIFQYYREEENGRGNFPPRFSGLQFPNYSSELNVNALELDDSALYLCASSSDQLAGGINTGELFFGEGSRLTVL.

J is TRBJ1-2 and V is TRBV6-5; perhaps TRBD1 as D (6 bases). The CDR3 is 13 residues long. Germline-derived CDR1 and CDR2 are MNHEY and SVGAGI. V gave up 11 bases and J gave up 5 bases, with 18 bases separating them. CDR3: CASTADSRYGYTF. CDR3 nucleotides: TGTGCCTCTACAGCGGACAGTCGATATGGCTACACCTTC.

V usage is TRBV7-2 and J usage is TRBJ1-5; D uncertain. Germline-derived CDR1 and CDR2 are SGHTA and FQGNSA. Trimming took 2 bases from V and 4 from J, leaving 9 bases between them. The CDR3 runs 14 residues. The CDR3 DNA reads TGTGCCAGCAGCTTACCGGGTTGGAATCAGCCCCAGCATTTT. Translating it yields CASSLPGWNQPQHF.

The V call is TRBV14, the J call TRBJ2-3; D is perhaps TRBD1 (6 bases). From germline, CDR1 is SGHDN and CDR2 FVKESK. The CDR3 covers 13 residues. Trimming cost V 0 bases and J 14 bases, with 15 bases left between them. CDR3 amino acids: CASSQEVQGTLYF. The CDR3 DNA sequence: TGTGCCAGCAGCCAAGAAGTGCAGGGGACCCTGTATTTT.

The chain links TRBV5-1 to TRBJ1-2, with 8 bases lining up with TRBD1. Germline CDR1 SGHRS, CDR2 YFSETQ. The trim removed 0 bases at V and 8 bases at J, leaving 6 bases unmatched. This CDR3 has 14 amino acids. CDR3 loop: CASSLDRGELGYTF. CDR3 nucleotides: TGCGCCAGCAGCTTGGACAGGGGGGAGTTGGGCTACACCTTC. Filled out from reference TRBV5-1 and TRBJ1-2, the complete variable domain reads KAGVTQTPRYLIKTRGQQVTLSCSPISGHRSVSWYQQTPGQGLQFLFEYFSETQRNKGNFPGRFSGRQFSNSRSEMNVSTLELGDSALYLCASSLDRGELGYTFGSGTRLTVV.

This clone was seen a few times. The V call is TRBV5-6, the J call TRBJ1-5; no definite D call. The germline V gene encodes CDR1 SGHDT and CDR2 YYEEEE. There are 15 residues in the CDR3. V was trimmed by 1 base and J by 2 bases, leaving 10 bases between them. CDR3 amino acids: CASSLSPFGNQPQHF. CDR3 nucleotides: TGTGCCAGCAGCTTGAGCCCCTTTGGCAATCAGCCCCAGCATTTT.

The chain combines TRBV11-2 with TRBJ1-3; D is ambiguous. In germline, CDR1 is SGHAT, CDR2 FQNNGV. The ends were cut back, 4 bases at V and 3 bases at J, with 16 bases in the middle. This CDR3 contains 16 residues. CDR3 sequence: CASSSLIRGHGNTIYF. Here the CDR3 DNA reads TGTGCCAGCAGCTCCCTCATCCGGGGTCATGGAAACACCATATATTTT.

This clone came up a few times. V and J are TRBV15 and TRBJ1-3; the D gene is possibly TRBD1 (5 bases). The CDR3 sequence is 14 residues long. The germline V gene encodes CDR1 LNHNV and CDR2 YYDKDF (reference sequence). Trimming removed 5 bases at V and 0 bases at J, with 8 bases between. In DNA, the CDR3 is TGTGCCACCAGCGACGGGGGCTCTGGAAACACCATATATTTT. As protein: CATSDGGSGNTIYF.

In its sample, this clone was seen once. The J gene is TRBJ2-2, the V gene TRBV19; 8 bases map to TRBD1. V was clipped by 3 bases and J by 5 bases; unmatched bases: 5. This CDR3 has 15 amino acids. CDR1 LNHDA and CDR2 SQIVND come from the germline V gene (reference sequence). CDR3 coding DNA: TGTGCCAGTAGTATGTTTCACAGGGGGACCGGGGAGCTGTTTTTT. This gives the protein CASSMFHRGTGELFF.

This chain joins TRBV2 and TRBJ1-1, with D possibly TRBD1 on 5 matching bases. Trimming removed 3 bases at V and 4 bases at J, with 12 bases between. There are 14 residues in the CDR3. Germline-derived CDR1 and CDR2 are SNHLY and FYNNEI. DNA of the CDR3: TGTGCCAGCAGTGAGGGGCAGTGGGGCACTGAAGCTTTCTTT. Its protein product is CASSEGQWGTEAFF. The full variable domain, its missing parts supplied by reference TRBV2 and TRBJ1-1, is EPEVTQTPSHQVTQMGQEVILRCVPISNHLYFYWYRQILGQKVEFLVSFYNNEISEKSEIFDDQFSVERPDGSNFTLKIRSTKLEDSAMYFCASSEGQWGTEAFFGQGTRLTVV.

V is TRBV4-2 and J is TRBJ1-3, with D tentatively TRBD1 (6 bases). Germline lookup yields CDR1 LGHNA and CDR2 YNFKEQ. The CDR3 loop spans 16 amino acids. V was cut by 3 bases and J by 0 bases, with 12 bases left in between. The CDR3 is CASSQTGTTSGNTIYF. CDR3 nucleotide sequence: TGTGCCAGCAGCCAGACAGGAACAACCTCTGGAAACACCATATATTTT.

There are a few counts of this clone. The chain links TRBV5-1 to TRBJ2-7; possibly TRBD2 for D (6 bases). V was shortened by 3 bases and J by 5 bases, with 6 bases between the two germline ends. The CDR3 contains 11 residues. Germline assignment: CDR1 SGHRS and CDR2 YFSETQ. The CDR3 protein is CASSSGDEQYF. The CDR3 nucleotides are TGCGCCAGCAGCTCGGGGGACGAGCAGTACTTC.

This clone occurred a few times. The chain couples TRBV30 to TRBJ1-5; D not certain. Germline CDR1 reads GTSNPN; CDR2 reads SVGIG (reference sequence). CDR3 length equals 16 residues. Trimming left V 3 bases short and J 3 bases short, with 18 bases between. This CDR3 is CAWRTGSGVLNQPQHF. CDR3 nucleotides: TGTGCCTGGAGAACCGGATCCGGGGTTCTCAATCAGCCCCAGCATTTT.

The V and J genes are TRBV4-1 and TRBJ1-5, with a tentative D call TRBD1 (6 bases). The germline V gene has CDR1 MGHRA and CDR2 YSYEKL. Trimming stripped 1 base from V and 3 bases from J, with 13 bases between. This CDR3 is built from 16 residues. The CDR3 reads CASSQVPGAINQPQHF. The CDR3 coding sequence is TGCGCCAGCAGCCAAGTCCCAGGGGCAATCAATCAGCCCCAGCATTTT.

The genes are TRBV4-2 and TRBJ2-5, with TRBD2 matching over 7 bases. Germline V gene sequence: CDR1 LGHNA, CDR2 YNFKEQ. CDR3 length: 18 amino acids. V gave up 1 base and J gave up 1 base; unmatched junction bases: 12. CDR3 sequence reads: CASSQVGLMTGGQETQYF. In DNA, the CDR3 is TGTGCCAGCAGCCAAGTGGGCTTGATGACGGGGGGCCAAGAGACCCAGTACTTC.

DNA for the CDR3: TGCGCCAGCAGCCCTGAAAAGGGGGTGAACACTGAAGCTTTCTTT. Translated: CASSPEKGVNTEAFF. The chain has TRBV4-1 and TRBJ1-1; D perhaps matches TRBD1 (6 bases). This CDR3 is built from 15 residues. Looked up from germline, CDR1 is MGHRA and CDR2 is YSYEKL. V dropped 4 bases and J dropped 0 bases, with 12 bases sitting between them.

This chain joins TRBV6-6 and TRBJ2-7; perhaps TRBD1 as D (6 bases). Germline V gives CDR1 MNHNY, CDR2 SVGAGI (reference sequence). This CDR3 has 14 amino acids. The V end was cut by 0 bases, the J end by 1 base, with 7 bases between. The CDR3 spells CASSYSDRSYEQYF. CDR3 in DNA: TGTGCCAGCAGTTACTCAGACAGGTCCTACGAGCAGTACTTC.

V is TRBV6-4 and J is TRBJ1-3; D is ambiguous. The CDR3 contains 15 residues. Germline V gene sequence: CDR1 MRHNA, CDR2 SNTAGT. V gave up 4 bases and J gave up 0 bases, with 10 bases separating them. CDR3 residues: CASSGVGSSGNTIYF. In DNA, the CDR3 is TGTGCCAGCAGTGGTGTGGGGAGCTCTGGAAACACCATATATTTT.

V and J are TRBV9 and TRBJ1-1; 8 nucleotides match TRBD1. CDR1 is SGDLS, CDR2 YYNGEE, per germline. J gave up 7 bases and V 5 bases, and 4 bases lay outside the gene matches. The CDR3 totals 12 residues. The CDR3 spells CASSQTGVEAFF. For the CDR3, the DNA is TGTGCCAGCAGTCAGACAGGGGTTGAAGCTTTCTTT.

Only a few counts were recorded for this clone. The J gene is TRBJ2-1, the V gene TRBV21-1; TRBD2, the table's D call, lacks a check against the DNA. TRBV21-1 is reported as a pseudogene. This CDR3 has 11 amino acids. CDR3 DNA: TGTGCCAGATCCGAGGGCAATGAGCAGTTCTTC. Translated: CARSEGNEQFF.

A remark on this clone: The sample has other DNA sequences that encode this CDR3 too. This chain links TRBV6-4 with TRBJ1-1; D is possibly TRBD1 (5 bases). The CDR3 is made up of 13 amino acids. Trimming cost V 4 bases and J 1 base, with 7 bases left between them. The germline V gene encodes CDR1 MRHNA and CDR2 SNTAGT. CDR3 sequence reads: CASSADRNTEAFF. CDR3 nucleotides: TGTGCCAGCAGTGCCGACAGGAACACTGAAGCTTTCTTT.

This sequence joins TRBV27 and TRBJ2-7, with D uncertain. Trimming left V 5 bases short and J 5 bases short, with 13 bases between. Germline CDR1 MNHEY, CDR2 SMNVEV (reference sequence). The CDR3 runs 13 residues. The CDR3 sequence: CASSPPRSHEQYF. The CDR3, as DNA: TGTGCCAGCAGTCCCCCCAGGTCCCACGAGCAGTACTTC.